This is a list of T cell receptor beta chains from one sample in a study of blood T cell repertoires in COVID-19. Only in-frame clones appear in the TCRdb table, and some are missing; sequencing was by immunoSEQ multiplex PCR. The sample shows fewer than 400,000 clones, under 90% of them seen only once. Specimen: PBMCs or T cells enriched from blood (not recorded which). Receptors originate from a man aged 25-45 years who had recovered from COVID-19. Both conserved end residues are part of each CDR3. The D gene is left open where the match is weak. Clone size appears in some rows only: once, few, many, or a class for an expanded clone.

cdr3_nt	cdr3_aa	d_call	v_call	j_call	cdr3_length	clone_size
TGTGCCAGCAGTCTAGCGGGTCGCCAAGAGACCCAGTACTTC	CASSLAGRQETQYF	TRBD2	TRBV28	TRBJ2-5	14	once
TGTGCCAGCAGTCTTAACTATAATAACAATGAGCAGTTCTTC	CASSLNYNNNEQFF	.	TRBV2	TRBJ2-1	14	.
TGTGCCAGCAGCCACCCCCGGCAGGGGAAGATTGGAAACACCATATATTTT	CASSHPRQGKIGNTIYF	.	TRBV7-9	TRBJ1-3	17	once
TGCGCCAGCACCGGATCCCGACACGGGAACACTGAAGCTTTCTTT	CASTGSRHGNTEAFF	.	TRBV5-1	TRBJ1-1	15	.
TGCGCCAGCAGCTATCGGACTAGCGGGGGAAATACGCAGTATTTT	CASSYRTSGGNTQYF	TRBD2	TRBV5-1	TRBJ2-3	15	.
TGTGCCAGCAGCCCCCGGGACAGGTCTAACTATGGCTACACCTTC	CASSPRDRSNYGYTF	TRBD1	TRBV3-1/TRBV3-2	TRBJ1-2	15	.
TGTGCCTGGGCCGTTCAGGGGAACACTGAAGCTTTCTTT	CAWAVQGNTEAFF	.	TRBV30	TRBJ1-1	13	.
TGTGCCAGCAGTGAAGGGCGGTTCAATCAGCCCCAGCATTTT	CASSEGRFNQPQHF	.	TRBV2	TRBJ1-5	14	.
TGTGCCAGTAGTATAGACTCAGGCGGGATGGGCACTGAAGCTTTCTTT	CASSIDSGGMGTEAFF	.	TRBV19	TRBJ1-1	16	.
TGTGCCAGCAGTGTCGGGACAGTCTCTGGGGCCAACGTCCTGACTTTC	CASSVGTVSGANVLTF	TRBD1	TRBV6-1	TRBJ2-6	16	.
TGCAGCGCCTCCGGAGGGGACAGGGACTCTGGGGCCAACGTCCTGACTTTC	CSASGGDRDSGANVLTF	TRBD1	TRBV29-1	TRBJ2-6	17	.
TGTGCCTGGAGGACGGACAGGGAGTATTCACCCCTCCACTTT	CAWRTDREYSPLHF	TRBD1	TRBV30	TRBJ1-6	14	once
TGTGCCAGCAGTGGCACAATGGCGCCCCAGCATTTT	CASSGTMAPQHF	.	TRBV6-6	TRBJ1-5	12	.
TGTGCCACCAGCAGAGAACGGGTCTCCTACGAGCAGTACTTC	CATSRERVSYEQYF	.	TRBV15	TRBJ2-7	14	.
TGTGCCAGCAGTTACCAGGGGGACGAGCAGTACTTC	CASSYQGDEQYF	TRBD1	TRBV6-2/TRBV6-3	TRBJ2-7	12	once
TGTGCCAGCAGCCAATACCAGGGCACTGAAGCTTTCTTT	CASSQYQGTEAFF	.	TRBV3-1/TRBV3-2	TRBJ1-1	13	.
TGTGCCAGCAGTTTTACGGGGAACACTGAAGCTTTCTTT	CASSFTGNTEAFF	.	TRBV12-3/TRBV12-4	TRBJ1-1	13	.
TGCGCCAGCAGTCAGCCCCCGGACAGGGGTGTTACCGGGGAGCTGTTTTTT	CASSQPPDRGVTGELFF	TRBD1	TRBV23-1	TRBJ2-2	17	.
TGCGCCAGCAGCCCAGAGCGGGAGACCCAGTACTTC	CASSPERETQYF	.	TRBV5-1	TRBJ2-5	12	.
TGCGCCAGCACCACGTCCGGCGGTGAAAAACTGTTTTTT	CASTTSGGEKLFF	.	TRBV5-1	TRBJ1-4	13	.
TGTGCCAGCAGTGAAGCGGATACAGGAGTCCTCTACGAGCAGTACTTC	CASSEADTGVLYEQYF	.	TRBV6-1	TRBJ2-7	16	.
TGTGCCAGCAACGAGAGGGGACAGGGGGGTTGGAATTCACCCCTCCACTTT	CASNERGQGGWNSPLHF	TRBD1	TRBV27	TRBJ1-6	17	.
TGTGCCAGTACCCCCCAGGGGGACAACTATGGCTACACCTTC	CASTPQGDNYGYTF	TRBD1	TRBV19	TRBJ1-2	14	.
TGCGCCAGCAGTACTAATATAGGAGGGGGCGAGTCACCCCTCCACTTT	CASSTNIGGGESPLHF	TRBD1	TRBV5-1	TRBJ1-6	16	.
TGTGCCAGCAGCCTCCGTAACTACAATGAGCAGTTCTTC	CASSLRNYNEQFF	.	TRBV12-3/TRBV12-4	TRBJ2-1	13	.
TGTGCCAGCACCCCGGACGGGAGCTCTGGGGCCAACGTCCTGACTTTC	CASTPDGSSGANVLTF	.	TRBV27	TRBJ2-6	16	.
TGTGCCAGCAGCTTACAGGGCGCGGGAAACACCATATATTTT	CASSLQGAGNTIYF	.	TRBV7-2	TRBJ1-3	14	once
TGTGCCAGCAGCCGCCAGGGGTTTGGAAACACCATATATTTT	CASSRQGFGNTIYF	.	TRBV5-4	TRBJ1-3	14	.
TGCAGCGTTGATGGGGGGACAGGGCAAACTGAAGCTTTCTTT	CSVDGGTGQTEAFF	TRBD1	TRBV29-1	TRBJ1-1	14	.
TGTGCCAGCAGCGTAAGAGCGGGGGGCACAGATACGCAGTATTTT	CASSVRAGGTDTQYF	TRBD2	TRBV9	TRBJ2-3	15	.
TGTGCCAGCAGCTTCTATAGCGGGGTCCGGGAAGAGACCCAGTACTTC	CASSFYSGVREETQYF	TRBD2	TRBV11-2	TRBJ2-5	16	once
TGCGCCAGCAGCCACGAGGGACAGGCGGAACCCCTCCACTTT	CASSHEGQAEPLHF	TRBD1	TRBV4-1	TRBJ1-6	14	.
TGCGCCAGCAGCCAAGAAAGGGGGCAGGGGGCGCGCGAGCAGTACTTC	CASSQERGQGAREQYF	TRBD1	TRBV4-1	TRBJ2-7	16	.
TGCGCCAGCAAGGAGGGTAGGGTTAATGAAAAACTGTTTTTT	CASKEGRVNEKLFF	.	TRBV4-1	TRBJ1-4	14	.
TGTGCCAGCTCACCACTTGACACCTTAAACACTGAAGCTTTCTTT	CASSPLDTLNTEAFF	.	TRBV18	TRBJ1-1	15	.
TGTGCCAGCTCGGGGGAAAATAATTCACCCCTCCACTTT	CASSGENNSPLHF	.	TRBV2	TRBJ1-6	13	.
TGTGCCAGCAGCTCGAGCGACAGCCGCACAGATACGCAGTATTTT	CASSSSDSRTDTQYF	.	TRBV11-3	TRBJ2-3	15	once
TGTGCCAGTAGTATAGGAGGGCCCCCCGGCAATGAGCAGTTCTTC	CASSIGGPPGNEQFF	.	TRBV19	TRBJ2-1	15	once
TGTGCTAGTGGACCCCCTGGGCGGGTAGGGACAGATACGCAGTATTTT	CASGPPGRVGTDTQYF	.	TRBV12-5	TRBJ2-3	16	.
TGTGCCAGCAGTTACTCGATAAAGACAGGGGGATGGGGTGGCTCCTACGAGCAGTACTTC	CASSYSIKTGGWGGSYEQYF	TRBD1	TRBV6-2/TRBV6-3	TRBJ2-7	20	.
TGTGCCAGCAGCTTCGAGGATGATTATAGCAATCAGCCCCAGCATTTT	CASSFEDDYSNQPQHF	.	TRBV7-2	TRBJ1-5	16	.
TGTGCCAGCAGCCAAGGGGGTCGTGATAGCGGGGAGACCCAGTACTTC	CASSQGGRDSGETQYF	TRBD2	TRBV4-2	TRBJ2-5	16	.
TGTGCCAGCAGCGCCGGGCCTCAGGGGTCCTACAATGAGCAGTTCTTC	CASSAGPQGSYNEQFF	.	TRBV5-6	TRBJ2-1	16	.
TGTGCCAGCAGACCCCAGGGGAACACTGAAGCTTTCTTT	CASRPQGNTEAFF	.	TRBV2	TRBJ1-1	13	.
TGTGCCAGCAGCCAGGGCAGGGCTGGAAACACCATATATTTT	CASSQGRAGNTIYF	.	TRBV3-1/TRBV3-2	TRBJ1-3	14	few